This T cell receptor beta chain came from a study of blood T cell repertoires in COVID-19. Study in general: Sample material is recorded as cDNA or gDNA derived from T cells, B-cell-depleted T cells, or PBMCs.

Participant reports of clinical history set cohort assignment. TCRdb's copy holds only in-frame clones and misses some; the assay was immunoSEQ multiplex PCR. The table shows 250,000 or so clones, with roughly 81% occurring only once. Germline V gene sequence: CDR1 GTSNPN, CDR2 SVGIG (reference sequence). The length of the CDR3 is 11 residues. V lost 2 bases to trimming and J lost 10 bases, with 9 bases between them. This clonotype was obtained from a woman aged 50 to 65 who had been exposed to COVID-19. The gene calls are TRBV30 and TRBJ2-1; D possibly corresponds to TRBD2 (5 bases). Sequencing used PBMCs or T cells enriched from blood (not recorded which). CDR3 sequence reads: CAWSLAGEQFF. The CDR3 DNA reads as TGTGCCTGGAGTCTAGCAGGCGAGCAGTTCTTC.